This TCR beta chain was sequenced in a study of sequential checkpoint blockade in melanoma. Treatment described: randomized to nivolumab then ipilimumab (arm A) or the reverse (arm B). No patient had prior DNA-damaging chemotherapy. The assay was immunoSEQ multiplex PCR, and TCRdb's table has in-frame clones only and misses some. The data hold about 11,000 clones, with approximately 67% observed a single time. Sample: CD8+ T cells sorted from blood (inferred from file names), taken from a patient given nivolumab and ipilimumab in sequence. The TCR originated in a human donor with melanoma.

DNA for the CDR3: TGTGCCATCAGTGAGGCGGGACTAGCGTACGAGCAGTACTTC. Translating gives CAISEAGLAYEQYF. The chain links TRBV10-3 to TRBJ2-7; 10 bases map to TRBD2. Germline V gene sequence: CDR1 ENHRY, CDR2 SYGVKD. After removal of 2 bases from V and 4 bases from J, the junction contained 2 bases not matched to a gene. The CDR3 totals 14 residues.